Listed below are T cell receptor beta chains from one sample, sequenced in a study of CD4 T cells in relation to SARS-CoV-2 and coronaviruses. TCRdb's table, derived via immunoSEQ multiplex PCR, lists solely in-frame clones and lacks some. The repertoire consists of around 9,800 clones, with roughly 81% occurring once and the leading ten covering approximately 15%. Their cognate antigens are unknown. The sample taken for sequencing was CD4+ T cells from PBMCs, cultured in vitro. Receptors were obtained from a human donor in good health. CDR3s include the opening cysteine and the closing phenylalanine or tryptophan. Each record gives: D gene, J gene, V gene, CDR3 protein. D genes are given only for firm matches.

d_call: -
j_call: TRBJ2-1
v_call: TRBV11-2
cdr3_aa: CASSHYNEQFF

d_call: -
j_call: TRBJ2-1
v_call: TRBV5-1
cdr3_aa: CASSLQGGSYNEQFF

d_call: TRBD1
j_call: TRBJ2-5
v_call: TRBV6-1
cdr3_aa: CASSESVWVQGGETQYF

d_call: TRBD1
j_call: TRBJ2-5
v_call: TRBV19
cdr3_aa: CASSGGQGMWETQYF

d_call: -
j_call: TRBJ1-1
v_call: TRBV11-3
cdr3_aa: CASSFQGNTEAFF

d_call: -
j_call: TRBJ2-6
v_call: TRBV13
cdr3_aa: CASSLAGLSSGANVLTF

d_call: -
j_call: TRBJ2-5
v_call: TRBV19
cdr3_aa: CASSIGGRETQYF

d_call: TRBD1
j_call: TRBJ2-3
v_call: TRBV4-2
cdr3_aa: CASSQETGEDTDTQYF

d_call: TRBD2
j_call: TRBJ2-3
v_call: TRBV11-3
cdr3_aa: CASSPRRGAGGTDTQYF

d_call: -
j_call: TRBJ1-2
v_call: TRBV7-2
cdr3_aa: CASSRGGDPPNYGYTF

d_call: -
j_call: TRBJ2-3
v_call: TRBV7-2
cdr3_aa: CASSPERYTDTQYF

d_call: TRBD1
j_call: TRBJ1-2
v_call: TRBV11-2
cdr3_aa: CASSLSRGNYGYTF

d_call: -
j_call: TRBJ2-5
v_call: TRBV10-2
cdr3_aa: CASSESKETQYF

d_call: TRBD1
j_call: TRBJ2-7
v_call: TRBV2
cdr3_aa: CASSERTGSHEQYF

d_call: TRBD2
j_call: TRBJ2-1
v_call: TRBV4-1
cdr3_aa: CASSQDSGGANEQFF

d_call: -
j_call: TRBJ1-3
v_call: TRBV6-5
cdr3_aa: CASSATGYSGNTIYF

d_call: -
j_call: TRBJ1-2
v_call: TRBV28
cdr3_aa: CASRTGAIYGYTF

d_call: TRBD1
j_call: TRBJ1-1
v_call: TRBV7-3
cdr3_aa: CASSLTGTDEAFF

d_call: TRBD2
j_call: TRBJ2-1
v_call: TRBV25-1
cdr3_aa: CASSSLEATSGGNEQFF

d_call: TRBD1
j_call: TRBJ2-1
v_call: TRBV29-1
cdr3_aa: CSILRDRAYNEQFF

d_call: -
j_call: TRBJ2-5
v_call: TRBV30
cdr3_aa: CAWSQGQETQYF

d_call: -
j_call: TRBJ2-7
v_call: TRBV6-5
cdr3_aa: CASSLVGGGTYEQYF

d_call: TRBD2
j_call: TRBJ2-1
v_call: TRBV2
cdr3_aa: CASSGGLAGGTEQFF

d_call: TRBD1
j_call: TRBJ2-1
v_call: TRBV6-5
cdr3_aa: CASSYGTGRHEQFF

d_call: -
j_call: TRBJ1-1
v_call: TRBV7-2
cdr3_aa: CASSLGQNTEAFF

d_call: -
j_call: TRBJ2-2
v_call: TRBV5-4
cdr3_aa: CASSLLGSNTGELFF

d_call: -
j_call: TRBJ2-3
v_call: TRBV7-9
cdr3_aa: CASSSWITDTQYF

d_call: -
j_call: TRBJ2-2
v_call: TRBV7-9
cdr3_aa: CASSYRSPDTGELFF